The entry that follows covers one T cell receptor (beta chain) sequence. Its target is not known. This record comes from a study of sequential checkpoint blockade in melanoma. Study in general: Each arm's sequence ended with maintenance nivolumab. About 90 pretreatment tumor DNA samples were TCRβ immunosequenced. Matched biopsies came pretreatment and at week 13 for around 24 patients.

Treatment indicated: randomized to nivolumab then ipilimumab (arm A) or the reverse (arm B). Study outcomes and limitations: Response in arm A was associated with pretreatment TIL clonality.

V shed 5 bases and J shed 3 bases, with 20 bases lying between them. The CDR3 totals 16 residues. Germline CDR1 is SGHNT and CDR2 is YENEEA. Profiling relied on immunoSEQ multiplex PCR, and the TCRdb table lists in-frame clones only, not all of them. The sample holds around 3,000 clones, under 20% seen once. The TCR sequence derives from a human donor with melanoma. Here the sequenced sample was tumor tissue (inferred from file names), taken from a patient given nivolumab and ipilimumab in sequence. The chain links TRBV11-3 to TRBJ2-7, with D perhaps matching TRBD2 (6 bases). This CDR3 reads CASSRPGDLGHYEQYF. CDR3 coding DNA: TGTGCCAGCAGCCGCCCGGGAGACTTGGGCCACTACGAGCAGTACTTC.